This T cell receptor beta chain emerged from a study of blood T cell repertoires in COVID-19. Study-level background: In each case, the material was cDNA or gDNA derived from T cells, B-cell-depleted T cells, or PBMCs.

The CDR3 runs to 18 residues. Original methodology: Nucleated cell counts were estimated from reference gene primer amplification. The method was immunoSEQ multiplex PCR; TCRdb's version includes in-frame clones alone and lacks a portion of them. From that table come the V and J calls and clone size; the DNA was used to work out D and trimming. The repertoire holds about 200,000 clones, with 92% as singletons. The source of this sequence is a man in his thirties or forties with acute or convalescent COVID-19. V usage is TRBV12-2 and J usage is TRBJ1-6; TRBD1, as called in the table, went unchecked against the DNA. TRBV12-2 is assigned pseudogene status. Sequencing used peripheral blood. CDR3 amino acids: CASRLVLVDRGRNSPLHF. CDR3 DNA: TGTGCAAGTCGCTTAGTGCTGGTGGACAGGGGGCGAAATTCACCCCTCCACTTT.